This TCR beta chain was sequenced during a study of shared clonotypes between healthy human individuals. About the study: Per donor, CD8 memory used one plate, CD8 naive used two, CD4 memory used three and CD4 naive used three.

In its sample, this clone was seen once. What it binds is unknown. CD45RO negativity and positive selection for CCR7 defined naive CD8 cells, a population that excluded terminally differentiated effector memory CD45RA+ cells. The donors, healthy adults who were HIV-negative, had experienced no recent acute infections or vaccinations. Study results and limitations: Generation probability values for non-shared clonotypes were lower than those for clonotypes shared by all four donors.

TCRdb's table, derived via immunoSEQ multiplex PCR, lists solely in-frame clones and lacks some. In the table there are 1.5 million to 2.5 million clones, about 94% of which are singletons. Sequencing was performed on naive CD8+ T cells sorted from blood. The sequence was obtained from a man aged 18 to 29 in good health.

In DNA form, the CDR3 reads TGTGCCAGAACTAGCCAGGGACACACTGAAGCTTTCTTT. Residues: CARTSQGHTEAFF. The rearrangement uses TRBV28 and TRBJ1-1, with D maybe TRBD1 (5 bases). This CDR3 region has 13 residues. Trimming took off 9 bases at V and 3 bases at J, with 14 bases between the two ends. Germline V gives CDR1 MDHEN, CDR2 SYDVKM.